Listed below are T cell receptor beta chains from one sample, sequenced in a study of blood T cells in healthy people across ages. A single record per CDR3 protein comes from TCRdb applying MiXCR to the 5' RACE reads. Of approximately 1,000,000 distinct CDR3 sequences listed, 35% to 40% are singletons. Input material: blood. The receptor set was obtained from a young man in good health. Both conserved end residues are part of each CDR3. Each record gives: clone size, V gene, CDR3 protein. Clone size is stated in some rows and not others, as once, few, many or a class when expanded.

few | TRBV20-1 | CSARGWEEFNEQFF
- | TRBV6-2/TRBV6-3 | CASSYVPGLYSNQPQHF
- | TRBV9 | CASSVGGDSYNSPLHF
- | TRBV12-3/TRBV12-4 | CASSDMGVPEAFF
- | TRBV4-1 | CASSQGAGTSKNIQYF
- | TRBV29-1 | CSVEDHRTEETQYF
few | TRBV28 | CASSQTRGWYEQYF
- | TRBV5-1 | CASSAQHRESYEQYF
- | TRBV4-1 | CASSQLPDVQETQYF
- | TRBV15 | CATSNRQGDYSPLHF
few | TRBV25-1 | CASSEWGGTRYGYTF
- | TRBV3-1 | CASSPAAGDTEAFF
- | TRBV4-1 | CASSQHPQGSKGTQYF
few | TRBV27 | CASSDGQGRSAYNEQFF
- | TRBV29-1 | CSVRQGLGGYTF
- | TRBV12-3/TRBV12-4 | CASSLGDRDGGYTF
few | TRBV4-3 | CASSQEGGYSGANVLTF
many | TRBV6-7 | CASRRGGTRYYGYTF
- | TRBV20-1 | CSARGSGSSYNEQFF
- | TRBV27 | CASSSTDRAYGYTF
few | TRBV29-1 | CSVTPRNEQYF
once | TRBV9 | CASSVYSHGTDTQYF
few | TRBV12-3/TRBV12-4 | CASSFGQGAGYNEQYF
- | TRBV9 | CASSDWDLTAPEAFF
- | TRBV7-2 | CASSLDYGQSLETQYF
- | TRBV20-1 | CSARGGKGTGELFF
- | TRBV12-3/TRBV12-4 | CASSFFGGKEKLFF
- | TRBV5-1 | CASSPGVPYYGYTF
few | TRBV4-2 | CASSQADRGDTEAFF
- | TRBV2 | CASQQGANTEAFF
few | TRBV7-9 | CASTLGTASYNEQFF
few | TRBV30 | CAWSSDGLNTEAFF